This TCR beta chain stems from a study of shared clonotypes between healthy human individuals. Study context: Plates per donor: three CD4 naive, three CD4 memory, two CD8 naive, one CD8 memory.

Naivety among CD8 cells was defined by CD45RO negativity and positive CCR7 selection, thereby excluding terminally differentiated effector memory CD45RA+ cells. CDR1 is PRHDT and CDR2 is FYEKMQ in the germline V gene (reference sequence). Trimming removed 3 bases from V and 4 bases from J; junction bases left unmatched: 6. The CDR3 contains 16 residues. Assay execution took place at the deep level. Method: immunoSEQ multiplex PCR; TCRdb's copy keeps in-frame clones and lacks some. The sample lists 550,000 to 750,000 clones, 95% to 96% occurring once. This chain connects TRBV13 to TRBJ2-3; 11 bases match TRBD2. The TCR sequence derives from a woman aged 25 to 45 in good health. Sequenced sample: naive CD8+ T cells sorted from blood. In nucleotides, the CDR3 is TGTGCCAGCAGCTTCCCGACTAGCGGGACCCCAGATACGCAGTATTTT. This codes for CASSFPTSGTPDTQYF. The whole variable domain, remainder taken from reference TRBV13 and TRBJ2-3, is AAGVIQSPRHLIKEKRETATLKCYPIPRHDTVYWYQQGPGQDPQFLISFYEKMQSDKGSIPDRFSAQQFSDYHSELNMSSLELGDSALYFCASSFPTSGTPDTQYFGPGTRLTVL.